The rows below give T cell receptor beta chains drawn from one sample of a study of technical replicates of blood from several donors. TCRdb's copy holds only in-frame clones and misses some; the assay was immunoSEQ multiplex PCR. The data show approximately 88,000 clones, just over 95% seen once. The sequencing sample was made of T cells isolated from PBMCs. The receptor source for this set is a human donor in good health. The CDR3 runs from the conserved cysteine through the conserved F or W. The D gene is left open where the match is weak. Rows may omit the clone size; those that give it use once, few, many or a size class.

d_call: TRBD1; j_call: TRBJ2-7; v_call: TRBV9; clone_size: .; cdr3_nt: TGTGCCAGCAGCGTAGGTGGGACAGGGGCGACCTACGAGCAGTACTTC; cdr3_aa: CASSVGGTGATYEQYF
d_call: TRBD1; j_call: TRBJ1-2; v_call: TRBV19; clone_size: .; cdr3_nt: TGTGCCAGTAGCCGGGACAGGGCGGCTGGCTACACCTTC; cdr3_aa: CASSRDRAAGYTF
d_call: TRBD2; j_call: TRBJ2-2; v_call: TRBV19; clone_size: .; cdr3_nt: TGTGCCAGCTCGGGACTAGCGGGAACCGGGGAGCTGTTTTTT; cdr3_aa: CASSGLAGTGELFF
d_call: .; j_call: TRBJ1-5; v_call: TRBV21-1; clone_size: .; cdr3_nt: TGTGCCAGCAGCAAAGGTGGTTGGAGTTCCAATCAGCCCCAGCATTTT; cdr3_aa: CASSKGGWSSNQPQHF
d_call: TRBD2; j_call: TRBJ2-7; v_call: TRBV7-2; clone_size: .; cdr3_nt: TGTGCCAGCAGCTTAGCGGGAGGGAGTTCCTACGAGCAGTACTTC; cdr3_aa: CASSLAGGSSYEQYF
d_call: .; j_call: TRBJ2-5; v_call: TRBV7-9; clone_size: .; cdr3_nt: TGTGCCAGCAGCTTGGCGACTACCCAAGAGACCCAGTACTTC; cdr3_aa: CASSLATTQETQYF
d_call: .; j_call: TRBJ2-1; v_call: TRBV25-1; clone_size: once; cdr3_nt: TGTGCCAGCAGTGAATACGGCGACTACTACAATGAGCAGTTCTTC; cdr3_aa: CASSEYGDYYNEQFF
d_call: .; j_call: TRBJ2-7; v_call: TRBV15; clone_size: .; cdr3_nt: TGTGCCACCAGCAGAGAGGCGGGACGGGACTACGAGCAGTACTTC; cdr3_aa: CATSREAGRDYEQYF
d_call: TRBD1; j_call: TRBJ2-7; v_call: TRBV25-1; clone_size: .; cdr3_nt: TGTGCCAGCAGTGAAAGGCTGGGGACAGGGGGCGCCTACGAGCAGTACTTC; cdr3_aa: CASSERLGTGGAYEQYF
d_call: TRBD1; j_call: TRBJ2-6; v_call: TRBV28; clone_size: .; cdr3_nt: TGTGCCAGCAGAGAGGACAGGGTGACCTCTGGGGCCAACGTCCTGACTTTC; cdr3_aa: CASREDRVTSGANVLTF
d_call: TRBD2; j_call: TRBJ2-1; v_call: TRBV15; clone_size: .; cdr3_nt: TGTGCCACCAGCAGAGAAGCTAGCGGACACGACAATGAGCAGTTCTTC; cdr3_aa: CATSREASGHDNEQFF
d_call: .; j_call: TRBJ1-2; v_call: TRBV6-5; clone_size: .; cdr3_nt: TGTGCCAGCAGAGCCGGGACTCACCTCCTCTACACCTTC; cdr3_aa: CASRAGTHLLYTF
d_call: .; j_call: TRBJ2-1; v_call: TRBV5-1; clone_size: .; cdr3_nt: TGCGCCAGCAGCTTGGCTTACAATGAGCAGTTCTTC; cdr3_aa: CASSLAYNEQFF
d_call: .; j_call: TRBJ2-3; v_call: TRBV2; clone_size: .; cdr3_nt: TGTGCCAGCAGTGAATTCGGGTCTAGCTTTGGCGCAGATACGCAGTATTTT; cdr3_aa: CASSEFGSSFGADTQYF
d_call: TRBD1; j_call: TRBJ2-1; v_call: TRBV19; clone_size: once; cdr3_nt: TGTGCCAGTAGTCCGGGACAGGTCGCTGAGCAGTTCTTC; cdr3_aa: CASSPGQVAEQFF
d_call: .; j_call: TRBJ2-7; v_call: TRBV7-9; clone_size: .; cdr3_nt: TGTGCCAGCAGCCTGATAGCTGGGGCCAGGGACTACGAGCAGTACTTC; cdr3_aa: CASSLIAGARDYEQYF
d_call: TRBD1; j_call: TRBJ1-1; v_call: TRBV7-2; clone_size: .; cdr3_nt: TGTGCCAGCAGCTTACTGGGACAGATGAACACTGAAGCTTTCTTT; cdr3_aa: CASSLLGQMNTEAFF
d_call: .; j_call: TRBJ2-7; v_call: TRBV13; clone_size: .; cdr3_nt: TGTGCCAGCAGCCCTGGGACTGAGGTCTACGAGCAGTACTTC; cdr3_aa: CASSPGTEVYEQYF
d_call: .; j_call: TRBJ1-3; v_call: TRBV6-6; clone_size: .; cdr3_nt: TGTGCCAGCAGTTACTCGTCTATACGTACCGTAGACACCATATATTTT; cdr3_aa: CASSYSSIRTVDTIYF
d_call: .; j_call: TRBJ2-2; v_call: TRBV4-3; clone_size: .; cdr3_nt: TGCGCCAGCAGCCACGCCGACACAGGGTCGTCGGAGCTGTTTTTT; cdr3_aa: CASSHADTGSSELFF
d_call: .; j_call: TRBJ2-3; v_call: TRBV14; clone_size: .; cdr3_nt: TGTGCCAGCAGCCAACTAGCGCTCACAGATACGCAGTATTTT; cdr3_aa: CASSQLALTDTQYF
d_call: .; j_call: TRBJ1-1; v_call: TRBV10-3; clone_size: .; cdr3_nt: TGTGCCATCGGCACAGGTCTAATGAACACTGAAGCTTTCTTT; cdr3_aa: CAIGTGLMNTEAFF
d_call: TRBD2; j_call: TRBJ2-1; v_call: TRBV5-8; clone_size: once; cdr3_nt: TGTGCCAGCAGCTTCGCGGGAGGGCCCTACAATGAGCAGTTCTTC; cdr3_aa: CASSFAGGPYNEQFF
d_call: .; j_call: TRBJ2-7; v_call: TRBV4-3; clone_size: .; cdr3_nt: TGCGCCAGCAGCCAAGATCACGCGCTAGGTGAGCAGTACTTC; cdr3_aa: CASSQDHALGEQYF
d_call: TRBD1; j_call: TRBJ1-2; v_call: TRBV18; clone_size: .; cdr3_nt: TGTGCCAGCTCACCACCGGGACAGGGGACTGGCTACACCTTC; cdr3_aa: CASSPPGQGTGYTF
d_call: .; j_call: TRBJ2-1; v_call: TRBV28; clone_size: once; cdr3_nt: TGTGCCAGCAGTGGCATAGGGAGGTACAATGAGCAGTTCTTC; cdr3_aa: CASSGIGRYNEQFF
d_call: .; j_call: TRBJ1-1; v_call: TRBV28; clone_size: .; cdr3_nt: TGTGCCAGCAGTTTACCGGAGGCAAGAGAAGCTTTCTTT; cdr3_aa: CASSLPEAREAFF
d_call: .; j_call: TRBJ1-1; v_call: TRBV9; clone_size: .; cdr3_nt: TGTGCCAGCAGCGTAGGACAGATTCACACTGAAGCTTTCTTT; cdr3_aa: CASSVGQIHTEAFF
d_call: TRBD2; j_call: TRBJ2-5; v_call: TRBV11-2; clone_size: .; cdr3_nt: TGTGCCAGCAGCGGTGGGGGGGATCGGAAGACCCAGTACTTC; cdr3_aa: CASSGGGDRKTQYF
d_call: .; j_call: TRBJ1-5; v_call: TRBV21-1; clone_size: few; cdr3_nt: TGTGCCAGCAGCAAAGATCGGTTTCAGCCCCAGCATTTT; cdr3_aa: CASSKDRFQPQHF
d_call: .; j_call: TRBJ2-4; v_call: TRBV5-4; clone_size: .; cdr3_nt: TGTGCCACCGTGGACTACGATAAAAACATTCAGTACTTC; cdr3_aa: CATVDYDKNIQYF
d_call: .; j_call: TRBJ2-4; v_call: TRBV5-6; clone_size: once; cdr3_nt: TGTGCCAGCAGCCCGCTAGGGAGCGCCAAAAACATTCAGTACTTC; cdr3_aa: CASSPLGSAKNIQYF
d_call: TRBD2; j_call: TRBJ2-1; v_call: TRBV2; clone_size: .; cdr3_nt: TGTGCCAGCAGGAGGGGGACTAGCGGGAACAATGAGCAGTTCTTC; cdr3_aa: CASRRGTSGNNEQFF
d_call: .; j_call: TRBJ1-3; v_call: TRBV30; clone_size: .; cdr3_nt: TGTGCCTGGAGCCCAGGTGGAAACACCATATATTTT; cdr3_aa: CAWSPGGNTIYF
d_call: .; j_call: TRBJ2-3; v_call: TRBV10-1; clone_size: .; cdr3_nt: TGCGCCAGCAAATATATATCAGATACGCAGTATTTT; cdr3_aa: CASKYISDTQYF
d_call: .; j_call: TRBJ2-5; v_call: TRBV11-1; clone_size: once; cdr3_nt: TGTGCCAGCAGCTTGGGTGTCGCGGCTCTAGTTGAGACCCAGTACTTC; cdr3_aa: CASSLGVAALVETQYF
d_call: .; j_call: TRBJ2-2; v_call: TRBV5-6; clone_size: .; cdr3_nt: TGTGCCAGCAGTCAATTCAGGTGGCCCGGGGAGCTGTTTTTT; cdr3_aa: CASSQFRWPGELFF
d_call: TRBD2; j_call: TRBJ2-1; v_call: TRBV27; clone_size: .; cdr3_nt: TGTGCCAGCAGTTTCGGGACTAGTATAAATGAGCAGTTCTTC; cdr3_aa: CASSFGTSINEQFF
d_call: .; j_call: TRBJ2-7; v_call: TRBV21-1; clone_size: .; cdr3_nt: TGTGCCAGCAGCAAGCCTAGCGGGACACACGAGCAGTACTTC; cdr3_aa: CASSKPSGTHEQYF
d_call: .; j_call: TRBJ2-5; v_call: TRBV4-2; clone_size: few; cdr3_nt: TGTGCCAGCAGCCAAGTTGGCGGTCAAGAGACCCAGTACTTC; cdr3_aa: CASSQVGGQETQYF
d_call: .; j_call: TRBJ2-7; v_call: TRBV6-5; clone_size: .; cdr3_nt: TGTGCCAGCAGTTCATCCCTTGGACTTTCCTACGAGCAGTACTTC; cdr3_aa: CASSSSLGLSYEQYF
d_call: .; j_call: TRBJ2-7; v_call: TRBV19; clone_size: .; cdr3_nt: TGTGCCAGTAGTACTGAGTCCGGAGCCTACGAGCAGTACTTC; cdr3_aa: CASSTESGAYEQYF
d_call: .; j_call: TRBJ2-4; v_call: TRBV18; clone_size: .; cdr3_nt: TGTGCCAGCTCACCTAGTTTTGACATTCAGTACTTC; cdr3_aa: CASSPSFDIQYF
d_call: .; j_call: TRBJ1-5; v_call: TRBV4-1; clone_size: .; cdr3_nt: TGCGCCAGCAGCCCCGACTACAGGGTAAATCAGCCCCAGCATTTT; cdr3_aa: CASSPDYRVNQPQHF
d_call: TRBD2; j_call: TRBJ2-3; v_call: TRBV7-2; clone_size: .; cdr3_nt: TGTGCCAGCAGCTTAGGCGGGAGCACGGCGCAGTATTTT; cdr3_aa: CASSLGGSTAQYF
d_call: TRBD1; j_call: TRBJ1-1; v_call: TRBV6-6; clone_size: .; cdr3_nt: TGTGCCAGCGGGTTAGGACAGGTGAACACTGAAGCTTTCTTT; cdr3_aa: CASGLGQVNTEAFF
d_call: .; j_call: TRBJ2-7; v_call: TRBV15; clone_size: .; cdr3_nt: TGTGCCACCAGCAGAGATCTTAGGGGCGAGCAGTACTTC; cdr3_aa: CATSRDLRGEQYF
d_call: .; j_call: TRBJ2-7; v_call: TRBV2; clone_size: .; cdr3_nt: TGTGCCAGTCAAGGACAATTGGCAATATACGAGCAGTACTTC; cdr3_aa: CASQGQLAIYEQYF
d_call: TRBD1; j_call: TRBJ1-5; v_call: TRBV7-8; clone_size: .; cdr3_nt: TGTGCCAGCAGCCTCCACGGCACAGGGGGTCAGCCCCAGCATTTT; cdr3_aa: CASSLHGTGGQPQHF
d_call: TRBD1; j_call: TRBJ1-1; v_call: TRBV28; clone_size: .; cdr3_nt: TGTGCCAGCAGAGAGACCGGGACAGGGAATGAAGCTTTCTTT; cdr3_aa: CASRETGTGNEAFF
d_call: .; j_call: TRBJ1-4; v_call: TRBV2; clone_size: .; cdr3_nt: TGTGCCAGCAGTGAAGCTCAAGAGACAGATAATGAAAAACTGTTTTTT; cdr3_aa: CASSEAQETDNEKLFF
d_call: TRBD1; j_call: TRBJ2-7; v_call: TRBV7-2; clone_size: .; cdr3_nt: TGTGCCAGCAGCTTAGCTCCTAGGGACAGAGCCTCCTACGAGCAGTACTTC; cdr3_aa: CASSLAPRDRASYEQYF
d_call: TRBD1; j_call: TRBJ1-2; v_call: TRBV7-3; clone_size: .; cdr3_nt: TGTGCCAGCAGCCTGACTTCAGGGGGAGGCTACACCTTC; cdr3_aa: CASSLTSGGGYTF
d_call: TRBD1; j_call: TRBJ1-4; v_call: TRBV28; clone_size: once; cdr3_nt: TGTGCCAGCAGTGTTATTGGACAGGGAGGATTGGAGACTAATGAAAAACTGTTTTTT; cdr3_aa: CASSVIGQGGLETNEKLFF
d_call: TRBD2; j_call: TRBJ2-1; v_call: TRBV5-1; clone_size: .; cdr3_nt: TGCGCCAGCAGACTAGCGGGAGGCTCCTACAATGAGCAGTTCTTC; cdr3_aa: CASRLAGGSYNEQFF